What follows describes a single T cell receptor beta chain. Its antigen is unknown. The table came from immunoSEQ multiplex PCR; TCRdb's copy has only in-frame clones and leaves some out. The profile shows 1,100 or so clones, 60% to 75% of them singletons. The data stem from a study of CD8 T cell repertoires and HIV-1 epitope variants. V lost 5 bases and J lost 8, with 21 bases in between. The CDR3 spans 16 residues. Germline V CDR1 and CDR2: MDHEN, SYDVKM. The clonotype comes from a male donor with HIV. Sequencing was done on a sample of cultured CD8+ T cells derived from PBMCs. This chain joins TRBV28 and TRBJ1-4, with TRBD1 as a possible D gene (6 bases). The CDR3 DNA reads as TGTGCCAGCAGTCTTTCCGACGCAGGGGTTGGGGAAAAACTGTTTTTT. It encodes CASSLSDAGVGEKLFF. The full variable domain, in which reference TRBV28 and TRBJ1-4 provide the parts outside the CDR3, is DVKVTQSSRYLVKRTGEKVFLECVQDMDHENMFWYRQDPGLGLRLIYFSYDVKMKEKGDIPEGYSVSREKKERFSLILESASTNQTSMYLCASSLSDAGVGEKLFFGSGTQLSVL.